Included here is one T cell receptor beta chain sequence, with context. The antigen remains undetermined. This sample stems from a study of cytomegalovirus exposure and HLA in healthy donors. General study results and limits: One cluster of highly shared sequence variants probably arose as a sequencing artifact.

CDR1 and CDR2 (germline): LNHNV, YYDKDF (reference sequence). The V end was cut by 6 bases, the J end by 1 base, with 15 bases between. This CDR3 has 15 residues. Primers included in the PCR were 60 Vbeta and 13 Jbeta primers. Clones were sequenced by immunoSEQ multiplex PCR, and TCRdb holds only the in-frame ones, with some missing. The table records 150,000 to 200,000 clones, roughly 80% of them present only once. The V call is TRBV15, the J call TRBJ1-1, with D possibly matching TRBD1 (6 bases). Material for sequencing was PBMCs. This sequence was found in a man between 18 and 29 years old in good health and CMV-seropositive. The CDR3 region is CATSSPGHKNTEAFF. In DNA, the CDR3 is TGTGCCACCAGTTCTCCGGGACACAAGAACACTGAAGCTTTCTTT.